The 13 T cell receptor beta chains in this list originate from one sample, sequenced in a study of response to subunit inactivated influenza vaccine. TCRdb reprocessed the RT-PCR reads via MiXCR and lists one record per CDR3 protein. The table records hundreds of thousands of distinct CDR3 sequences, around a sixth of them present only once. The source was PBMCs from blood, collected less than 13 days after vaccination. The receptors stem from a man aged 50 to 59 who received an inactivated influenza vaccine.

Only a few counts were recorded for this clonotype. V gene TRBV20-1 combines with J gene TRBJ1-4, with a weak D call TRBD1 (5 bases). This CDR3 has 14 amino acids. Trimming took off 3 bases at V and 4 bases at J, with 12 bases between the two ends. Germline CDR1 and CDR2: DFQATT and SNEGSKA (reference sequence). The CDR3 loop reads CSARTGALNEKLFF. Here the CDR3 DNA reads TGCAGTGCTAGGACCGGGGCCCTTAATGAAAAACTGTTTTTT.

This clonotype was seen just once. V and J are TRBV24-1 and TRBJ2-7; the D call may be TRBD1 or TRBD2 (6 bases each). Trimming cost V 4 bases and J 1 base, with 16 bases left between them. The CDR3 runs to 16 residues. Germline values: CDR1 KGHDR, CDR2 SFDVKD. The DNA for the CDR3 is TGTGCCACCAGTGACCCCACGGGGGCAGGTTCCTACGAGCAGTACTTC. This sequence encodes CATSDPTGAGSYEQYF.

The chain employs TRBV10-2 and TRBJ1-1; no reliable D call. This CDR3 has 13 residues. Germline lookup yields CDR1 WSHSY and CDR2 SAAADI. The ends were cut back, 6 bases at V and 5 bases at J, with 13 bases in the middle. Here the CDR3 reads CASRGTLGTEAFF. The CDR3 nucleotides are TGCGCCAGCAGGGGCACCCTCGGGACTGAAGCTTTCTTT.

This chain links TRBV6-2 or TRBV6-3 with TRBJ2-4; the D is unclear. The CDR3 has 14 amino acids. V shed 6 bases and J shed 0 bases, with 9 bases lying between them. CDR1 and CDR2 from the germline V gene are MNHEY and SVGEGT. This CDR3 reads CASRGMLAKNIQYF. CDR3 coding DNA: TGTGCCAGCAGGGGAATGCTAGCCAAAAACATTCAGTACTTC.

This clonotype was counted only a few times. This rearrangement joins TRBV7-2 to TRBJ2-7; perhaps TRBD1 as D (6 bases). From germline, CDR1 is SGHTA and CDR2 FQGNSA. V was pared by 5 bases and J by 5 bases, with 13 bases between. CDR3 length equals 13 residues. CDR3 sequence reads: CASSRPNRDEQYF. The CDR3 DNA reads TGTGCCAGCAGCCGACCTAACAGGGACGAGCAGTACTTC.

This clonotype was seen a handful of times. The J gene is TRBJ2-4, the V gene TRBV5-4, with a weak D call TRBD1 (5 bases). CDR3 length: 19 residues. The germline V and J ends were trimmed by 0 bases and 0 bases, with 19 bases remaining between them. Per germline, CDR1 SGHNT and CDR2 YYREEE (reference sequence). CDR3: CASSLDVSQGSLAKNIQYF. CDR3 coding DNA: TGTGCCAGCAGCTTGGACGTATCCCAGGGATCTCTAGCCAAAAACATTCAGTACTTC.

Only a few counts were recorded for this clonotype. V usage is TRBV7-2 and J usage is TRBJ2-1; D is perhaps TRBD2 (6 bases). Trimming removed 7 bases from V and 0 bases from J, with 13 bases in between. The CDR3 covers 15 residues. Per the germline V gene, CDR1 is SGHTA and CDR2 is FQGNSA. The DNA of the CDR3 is TGTGCCAGCAATTTCCTAGCGAGCTCCTACAATGAGCAGTTCTTC. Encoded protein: CASNFLASSYNEQFF. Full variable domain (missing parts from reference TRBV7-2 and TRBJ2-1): GAGVSQSPSNKVTEKGKDVELRCDPISGHTALYWYRQSLGQGLEFLIYFQGNSAPDKSGLPSDRFSAERTGGSVSTLTIQRTQQEDSAVYLCASNFLASSYNEQFFGPGTRLTVL.

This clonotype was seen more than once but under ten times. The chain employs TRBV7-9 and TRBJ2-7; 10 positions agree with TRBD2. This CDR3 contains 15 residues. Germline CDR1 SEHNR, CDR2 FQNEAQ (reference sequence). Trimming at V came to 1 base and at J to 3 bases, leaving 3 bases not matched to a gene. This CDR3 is CASSLVSGGDYEQYF. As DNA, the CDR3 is TGTGCCAGCAGCTTAGTAAGCGGGGGGGACTACGAGCAGTACTTC. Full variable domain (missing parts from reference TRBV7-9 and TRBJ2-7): DTGVSQNPRHKITKRGQNVTFRCDPISEHNRLYWYRQTLGQGPEFLTYFQNEAQLEKSRLLSDRFSAERPKGSFSTLEIQRTEQGDSAMYLCASSLVSGGDYEQYFGPGTRLTVT.

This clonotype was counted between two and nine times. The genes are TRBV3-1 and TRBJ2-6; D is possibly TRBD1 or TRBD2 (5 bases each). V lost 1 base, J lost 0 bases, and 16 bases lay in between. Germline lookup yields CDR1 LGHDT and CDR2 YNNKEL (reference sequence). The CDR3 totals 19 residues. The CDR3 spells CASSQAWGTFGSGANVLTF. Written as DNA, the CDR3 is TGTGCCAGCAGCCAAGCCTGGGGGACGTTCGGCTCTGGGGCCAACGTCCTGACTTTC.

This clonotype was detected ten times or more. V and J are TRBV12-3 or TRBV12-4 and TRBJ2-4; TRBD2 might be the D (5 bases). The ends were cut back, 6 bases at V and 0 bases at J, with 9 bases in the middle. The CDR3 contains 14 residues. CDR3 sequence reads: CASRDSIAKNIQYF. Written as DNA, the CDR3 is TGTGCCAGCAGGGACTCTATAGCCAAAAACATTCAGTACTTC.

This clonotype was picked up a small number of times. DNA for the CDR3: TGTGCCAGCAGCCCGCGGACAGGGGGCCTTTATGGCTACACCTTC. Translated, it gives CASSPRTGGLYGYTF. This sequence joins TRBV7-2 and TRBJ1-2; 11 bases match TRBD1. The CDR3 length is 15 residues. V was pared by 5 bases and J by 5 bases, with 7 bases of the junction left unmatched. The germline CDR1 and CDR2 sequences are SGHTA and FQGNSA. The full variable domain, in which reference TRBV7-2 and TRBJ1-2 provide the parts outside the CDR3, is GAGVSQSPSNKVTEKGKDVELRCDPISGHTALYWYRQSLGQGLEFLIYFQGNSAPDKSGLPSDRFSAERTGGSVSTLTIQRTQQEDSAVYLCASSPRTGGLYGYTFGSGTRLTVV.

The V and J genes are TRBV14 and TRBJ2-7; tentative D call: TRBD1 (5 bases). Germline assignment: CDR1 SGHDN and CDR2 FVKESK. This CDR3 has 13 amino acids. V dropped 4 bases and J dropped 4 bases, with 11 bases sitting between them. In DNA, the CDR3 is TGTGCCAGCAGCCCCCACAGGTCTTACGAGCAGTACTTC. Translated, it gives CASSPHRSYEQYF.

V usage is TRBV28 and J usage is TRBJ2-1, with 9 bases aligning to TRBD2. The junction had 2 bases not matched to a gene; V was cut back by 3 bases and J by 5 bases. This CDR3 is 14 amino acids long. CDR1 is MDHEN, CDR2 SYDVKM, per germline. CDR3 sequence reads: CASSFSGGNNEQFF. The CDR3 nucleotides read TGTGCCAGCAGTTTTAGCGGGGGCAACAATGAGCAGTTCTTC. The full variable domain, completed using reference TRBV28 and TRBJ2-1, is DVKVTQSSRYLVKRTGEKVFLECVQDMDHENMFWYRQDPGLGLRLIYFSYDVKMKEKGDIPEGYSVSREKKERFSLILESASTNQTSMYLCASSFSGGNNEQFFGPGTRLTVL.